This entry features one T cell receptor (beta chain) sequence. Its target is unknown. CDR1 and CDR2 from the germline V gene are SEHNR and FQNEAQ (reference sequence). The CDR3 loop spans 14 amino acids. The ends were cut back, 4 bases at V and 3 bases at J, with 10 bases in the middle. The sample originates from a study of shared clonotypes between healthy human individuals. Naive CD8 cells comprised CD45RO-negative, CCR7-positively selected cells, excluding terminally differentiated effector memory CD45RA+ cells. There were no recent acute infections or vaccinations among the donors, who were healthy HIV-negative adults. Donors were Caucasian adults residing in Nashville, Tennessee, USA. Study-level results: Roughly 4.6% of naive CD4 clonotypes were common to a few donors. Even with large depth, rarefaction showed that sorted-subset sequencing was incomplete.

Method: immunoSEQ multiplex PCR; TCRdb's copy keeps in-frame clones and lacks some. This table has about 2,100,000 clones, 85% to 95% appearing once. The receptor was isolated from a man younger than 30 in good health. Some clones in this sample may be carry-over from other donors' samples. The rearrangement uses TRBV7-9 and TRBJ2-1; D remains unclear. Sequenced input: naive CD8+ T cells from PBMCs. CDR3 in amino acids: CASSSPVGYNEQFF. CDR3 bases: TGTGCCAGCAGCTCGCCGGTTGGCTACAATGAGCAGTTCTTC.